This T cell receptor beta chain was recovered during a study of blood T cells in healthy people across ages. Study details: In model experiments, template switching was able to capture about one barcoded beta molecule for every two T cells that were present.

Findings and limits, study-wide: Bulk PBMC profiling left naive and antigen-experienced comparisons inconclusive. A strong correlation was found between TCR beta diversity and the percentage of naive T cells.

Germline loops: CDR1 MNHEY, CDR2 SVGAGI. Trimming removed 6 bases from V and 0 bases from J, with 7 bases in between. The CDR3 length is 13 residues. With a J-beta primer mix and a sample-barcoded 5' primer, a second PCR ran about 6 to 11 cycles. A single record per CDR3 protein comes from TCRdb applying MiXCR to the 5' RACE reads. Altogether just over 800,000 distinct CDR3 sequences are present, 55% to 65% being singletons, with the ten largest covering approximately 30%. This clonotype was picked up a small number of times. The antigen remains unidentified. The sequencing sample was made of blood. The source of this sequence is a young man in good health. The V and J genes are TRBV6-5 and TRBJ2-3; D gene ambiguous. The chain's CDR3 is CASRLGSTDTQYF. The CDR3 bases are TGTGCCAGCAGGTTGGGGAGCACAGATACGCAGTATTTT.